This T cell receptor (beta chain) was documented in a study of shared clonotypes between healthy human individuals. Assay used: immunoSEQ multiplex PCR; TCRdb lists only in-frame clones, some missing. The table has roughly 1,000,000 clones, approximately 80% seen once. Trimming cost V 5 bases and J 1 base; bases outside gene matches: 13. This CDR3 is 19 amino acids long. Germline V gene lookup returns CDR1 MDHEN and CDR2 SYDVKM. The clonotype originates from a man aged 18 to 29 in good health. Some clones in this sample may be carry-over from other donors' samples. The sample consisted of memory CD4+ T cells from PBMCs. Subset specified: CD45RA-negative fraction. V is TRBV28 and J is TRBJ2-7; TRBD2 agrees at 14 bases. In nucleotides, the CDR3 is TGTGCCAGCAGTCCACTGGGACTAGCGGGAGAATACCCATCCTACGAGCAGTACTTC. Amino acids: CASSPLGLAGEYPSYEQYF.